One T cell receptor (beta chain) is described in this entry. Its antigen is still unknown. 60 Vbeta and 13 Jbeta primers were used in PCR. Sequencing used immunoSEQ multiplex PCR; TCRdb keeps in-frame clones, though not all of them. The sample records more than 110,000 clones, 70% to 80% being singletons. The data stem from a study of cytomegalovirus exposure and HLA in healthy donors. Study results and limitations: For TCR beta chains, V- and J-gene trimming was later linked to a missense DCLRE1C variant. It was confirmed in vitro that three of the CMV-associated chains were specific for CMV antigens.

Everyone who donated was a healthy bone marrow donor. This CDR3 comprises 15 residues. V shed 4 bases and J 6 bases; nucleotides not matched to a gene: 3. The germline V gene encodes CDR1 MGHRA and CDR2 YSYEKL. This receptor was taken from a female donor in good health and CMV-seronegative. The sequenced sample consisted of PBMCs. This chain joins TRBV4-1 and TRBJ2-1; 13 nucleotides match TRBD2. In nucleotides, the CDR3 is TGCGCCAGCAGCCCGTGGACTAGCGGGAGCAATGAGCAGTTCTTC. Its protein product is CASSPWTSGSNEQFF.